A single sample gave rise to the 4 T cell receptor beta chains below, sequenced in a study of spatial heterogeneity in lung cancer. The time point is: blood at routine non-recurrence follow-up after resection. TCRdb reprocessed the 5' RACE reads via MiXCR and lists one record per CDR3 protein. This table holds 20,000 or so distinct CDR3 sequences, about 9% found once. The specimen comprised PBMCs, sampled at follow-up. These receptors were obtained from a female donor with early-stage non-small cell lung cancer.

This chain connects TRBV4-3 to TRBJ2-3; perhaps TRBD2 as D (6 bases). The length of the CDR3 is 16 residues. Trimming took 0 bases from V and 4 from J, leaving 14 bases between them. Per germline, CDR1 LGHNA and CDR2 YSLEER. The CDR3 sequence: CASSQDPPTSPDTQYF. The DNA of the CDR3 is TGCGCCAGCAGCCAAGATCCCCCCACTAGCCCAGATACGCAGTATTTT.

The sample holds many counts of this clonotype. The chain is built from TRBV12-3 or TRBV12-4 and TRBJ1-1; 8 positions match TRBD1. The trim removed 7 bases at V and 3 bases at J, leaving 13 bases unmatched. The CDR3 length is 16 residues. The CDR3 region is CASTLRSATGDTEAFF. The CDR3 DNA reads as TGTGCCAGCACCCTAAGGTCAGCGACAGGGGACACTGAAGCTTTCTTT.

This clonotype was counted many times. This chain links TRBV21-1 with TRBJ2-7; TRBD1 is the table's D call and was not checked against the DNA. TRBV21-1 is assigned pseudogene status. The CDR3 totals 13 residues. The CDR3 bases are TGTGCCCTAAGGGAGGGGGCTGGATACGAGCAGTACTTC. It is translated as CALREGAGYEQYF.

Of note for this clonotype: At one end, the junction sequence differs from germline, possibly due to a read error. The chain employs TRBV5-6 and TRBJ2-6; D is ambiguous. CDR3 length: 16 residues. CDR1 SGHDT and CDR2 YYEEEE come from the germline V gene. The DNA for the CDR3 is TGTGCCAGCAGCGAACGGAGCCCCTCTGGGACCAACGTCCTGACTTTC. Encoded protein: CASSERSPSGTNVLTF.